Below are 32 T cell receptor beta chains sequenced from a single sample in a study of T cells in Graves' hyperthyroidism and ophthalmopathy. RNA transcripts yielded amplified TCR beta CDR3 regions. HTBI primers were employed in a first-round RT-PCR of the TCR CDR3. TCRdb redid the calling of the multiplex PCR reads with MiXCR, one entry per CDR3 protein. The sample has a few hundred thousand distinct CDR3 sequences, 17% seen once. What was sequenced was blood. All receptors derive from a woman between 45 and 60 years old with Graves' hyperthyroidism.

This clonotype was recorded at least ten times. The chain links TRBV27 to TRBJ2-7; a weak D match, TRBD2 (5 bases). The CDR3 consists of 13 residues. Germline values: CDR1 MNHEY, CDR2 SMNVEV (reference sequence). Trimming cost V 2 bases and J 5 bases, with 10 bases left between them. CDR3 in DNA: TGTGCCAGCAGTTTAGGACTCTTGAACGAGCAGTACTTC. Protein: CASSLGLLNEQYF.

This clonotype has a count of ten or more. The rearrangement links TRBV27 to TRBJ1-5, with TRBD1 as a possible D gene (6 bases). This CDR3 has 14 residues. Germline CDR1 and CDR2: MNHEY and SMNVEV (reference sequence). V dropped 2 bases and J dropped 4 bases, with 9 bases sitting between them. For the CDR3, the DNA is TGTGCCAGCAGTTTAGCACAGGGAAATCAGCCCCAGCATTTT. It is translated as CASSLAQGNQPQHF.

The V and J genes are TRBV20-1 and TRBJ1-1; D is ambiguous. Per germline, CDR1 DFQATT and CDR2 SNEGSKA (reference sequence). This CDR3 spans 14 amino acids. V lost 1 base and J lost 1, with 10 bases in between. In DNA, the CDR3 is TGCAGTGCTAGAGTTGGGAGCCCGAACACTGAAGCTTTCTTT. Its protein is CSARVGSPNTEAFF.

This clonotype was counted at least ten times. The chain recombines TRBV30 with TRBJ1-5, with D hard to call. Per the germline V gene, CDR1 is GTSNPN and CDR2 is SVGIG (reference sequence). The CDR3 is 15 residues long. The V gene lost 0 bases and the J gene lost 2 bases, with 11 bases spanning the gap. The CDR3 nucleotides read TGTGCCTGGAGTGTAATAGGGTTGGGCAATCAGCCCCAGCATTTT. Its translation is CAWSVIGLGNQPQHF.

At least ten counts were recorded for this clonotype. The gene calls are TRBV20-1 and TRBJ1-1; the D is unclear. V was shortened by 2 bases and J by 0 bases, with 7 bases between the two germline ends. There are 13 residues in the CDR3. Germline V gives CDR1 DFQATT, CDR2 SNEGSKA (reference sequence). The CDR3 sequence is CSARLGMNTEAFF. The DNA for the CDR3 is TGCAGTGCTAGACTGGGGATGAACACTGAAGCTTTCTTT.

This clonotype was picked up many times. The chain recombines TRBV4-2 with TRBJ2-1, with a possible D match to TRBD1 (5 bases). Germline values: CDR1 LGHNA, CDR2 YNFKEQ. The CDR3 spans 16 residues. The V and J ends lost 0 bases and 8 bases respectively, with 17 bases between them. The CDR3 loop reads CASSQDVATGLDEQFF. The CDR3 DNA reads as TGTGCCAGCAGCCAAGATGTGGCTACAGGTCTCGATGAGCAGTTCTTC.

The chain couples TRBV3-1 to TRBJ2-7; no clear D gene. V lost 1 base and J lost 2, with 6 bases in between. The CDR3 has 13 residues. Germline lookup yields CDR1 LGHDT and CDR2 YNNKEL (reference sequence). This chain's CDR3 is CASSQGWAYEQYF. In DNA form, the CDR3 reads TGTGCCAGCAGCCAAGGTTGGGCCTACGAGCAGTACTTC.

In this sample, this clonotype turned up a few times. The chain is built from TRBV24-1 and TRBJ1-2; D gene unclear. Germline-derived CDR1 and CDR2 are KGHDR and SFDVKD. The CDR3 length is 12 residues. The germline V and J ends were trimmed by 0 bases and 3 bases, with 1 base remaining between them. The CDR3 here is CATSDLDYGYTF. The DNA for the CDR3 is TGTGCCACCAGTGATTTGGACTATGGCTACACCTTC.

This clonotype was recorded many times. The chain is built from TRBV29-1 and TRBJ1-1; unclear D gene. The CDR3 consists of 14 residues. The germline V gene has CDR1 SQVTM and CDR2 ANQGSEA. Trimming took off 6 bases at V and 4 bases at J, with 18 bases between the two ends. The CDR3 nucleotides are TGCAGCGTAGCCGCCCGAGGGTGGGGCACTGAAGCTTTCTTT. Its protein product is CSVAARGWGTEAFF. The full variable domain, its missing parts supplied by reference TRBV29-1 and TRBJ1-1, is SAVISQKPSRDICQRGTSLTIQCQVDSQVTMMFWYRQQPGQSLTLIATANQGSEATYESGFVIDKFPISRPNLTFSTLTVSNMSPEDSSIYLCSVAARGWGTEAFFGQGTRLTVV.

This clonotype was seen at least ten times. This sequence joins TRBV9 and TRBJ2-7, with 7 positions matching TRBD1. Trimming at V came to 0 bases and at J to 3 bases, leaving 3 bases not matched to a gene. Looked up from germline, CDR1 is SGDLS and CDR2 is YYNGEE. This CDR3 is 14 amino acids long. CDR3 bases: TGTGCCAGCAGCGTAGACCCAGGGGGCTACGAGCAGTACTTC. Encoded protein: CASSVDPGGYEQYF.

J is TRBJ1-1 and V is TRBV6-1; the D gene is possibly TRBD1 (6 bases). The CDR3 has 13 residues. Germline V gene sequence: CDR1 MNHNS, CDR2 SASEGT. V was cut by 4 bases and J by 6 bases, with 12 bases left in between. As DNA, the CDR3 is TGTGCCAGCAGTGTAACAGGGACCGCTGAAGCTTTCTTT. As protein: CASSVTGTAEAFF.

This clonotype was counted ten times or more. The chain combines TRBV5-1 with TRBJ1-1; D is unresolved. Trimming pared 0 bases from V and 7 bases from J, leaving 13 bases between. Germline V CDR1 and CDR2: SGHRS, YFSETQ. The CDR3 runs to 14 residues. CDR3 loop: CASSLATAGGEAFF. DNA of the CDR3: TGCGCCAGCAGCTTGGCGACGGCAGGTGGTGAAGCTTTCTTT.

The sample holds many counts of this clonotype. This chain uses TRBV10-3 with TRBJ2-7, with D perhaps matching TRBD2 (6 bases). Germline V gene lookup returns CDR1 ENHRY and CDR2 SYGVKD. CDR3 length equals 13 residues. V was cut by 6 bases and J by 6 bases, with 15 bases left in between. CDR3 DNA: TGTGCCATCAGGCCTCCTAGCGTCGGCGAGCAGTACTTC. It specifies CAIRPPSVGEQYF.

A few counts support this clonotype. The junction departs from germline at one end; a sequencing error may be responsible. The V gene is TRBV3-1, the J gene TRBJ2-1; D is perhaps TRBD1 (6 bases). CDR1 is LGHDT, CDR2 YNNKEL, per germline (reference sequence). CDR3 length: 13 amino acids. In DNA form, the CDR3 reads TGCGCCAGCAGAAGGGGGACCTACAATGAGCAGTTCTTC. It yields the protein CASRRGTYNEQFF.

In its sample, this clonotype was seen a few times. Written as DNA, the CDR3 is TGTGCCAGCAGCCAATCGGCAGGGGGAAGGAACACTGAAGCTTTCTTT. Translation: CASSQSAGGRNTEAFF. The genes are TRBV16 and TRBJ1-1, with TRBD1 matching over 7 bases. The CDR3 spans 16 residues. Trimming cost V 0 bases and J 1 base; bases outside gene matches: 5. CDR1 is KGHSY, CDR2 FQNENV, per germline. The full variable domain, its missing parts supplied by reference TRBV16 and TRBJ1-1, is GEEVAQTPKHLVRGEGQKAKLYCAPIKGHSYVFWYQQVLKNEFKFLISFQNENVFDETGMPKERFSAKCLPNSPCSLEIQATKLEDSAVYFCASSQSAGGRNTEAFFGQGTRLTVV.

The genes are TRBV2 and TRBJ2-2; TRBD2 might be the D (6 bases). This CDR3 is 16 amino acids long. Trimming took off 7 bases at V and 5 bases at J, with 20 bases between the two ends. Germline CDR1 SNHLY, CDR2 FYNNEI. CDR3 sequence reads: CASNPTGLRRTGELFF. The CDR3 nucleotides read TGTGCCAGCAACCCAACAGGACTACGTCGTACCGGGGAGCTGTTTTTT.

About this clonotype: One junction end does not reproduce the germline sequence, and a read error may be involved. The chain joins TRBV30 to TRBJ2-1; possible D gene TRBD2, 6 bases. The CDR3 has 14 residues. In germline, CDR1 is GTSNPN, CDR2 SVGIG (reference sequence). In DNA form, the CDR3 reads TGTGCCTGGAGTAACCCTAGCGAGGGCAATGGGCAGTTCTTC. Its protein is CAWSNPSEGNGQFF.

This clonotype was found many times. V gene TRBV3-1 combines with J gene TRBJ1-5; D unresolved. The CDR3 runs 14 residues. Trimming cost V 1 base and J 4 bases, with 8 bases left between them. The germline CDR1 and CDR2 sequences are LGHDT and YNNKEL (reference sequence). This CDR3 reads CASSQAQLNQPQHF. The CDR3 DNA is TGTGCCAGCAGCCAAGCACAGTTAAATCAGCCCCAGCATTTT.

V and J are TRBV19 and TRBJ1-1; TRBD1 agrees at 7 bases. Unmatched junction bases numbered 2, after V lost 4 bases and J lost 0 bases. The length of the CDR3 is 14 residues. The germline CDR1 and CDR2 sequences are LNHDA and SQIVND (reference sequence). The DNA of the CDR3 is TGTGCCAGTAGTAGACAGGGAATGAACACTGAAGCTTTCTTT. Amino acid sequence: CASSRQGMNTEAFF.

The table lists this clonotype with many counts. The gene calls are TRBV7-8 and TRBJ1-2; 8 nucleotides match TRBD1. The CDR3 runs 14 residues. Germline-derived CDR1 and CDR2 are SGHVS and FQNEAQ. V was pared by 5 bases and J by 5 bases, with 7 bases of the junction left unmatched. CDR3 sequence: CASSTRTGKYGYTF. Written as DNA, the CDR3 is TGTGCCAGCAGCACTAGGACAGGGAAATATGGCTACACCTTC.

This clonotype was detected ten times or more. The rearrangement uses TRBV27 and TRBJ2-1, with D hard to call. In germline, CDR1 is MNHEY, CDR2 SMNVEV (reference sequence). Trimming pared 3 bases from V and 5 bases from J, leaving 5 bases between. This CDR3 comprises 12 residues. The CDR3 DNA follows: TGTGCCAGCAGTTTGAGTAACAATGAGCAGTTCTTC. Translating it yields CASSLSNNEQFF.

The table lists this clonotype with a few counts. The chain is built from TRBV7-9 and TRBJ2-7; D call uncertain. The V and J ends lost 2 bases and 3 bases respectively, with 8 bases between them. This CDR3 contains 13 residues. Germline V gene data show CDR1 as SEHNR and CDR2 as FQNEAQ (reference sequence). In DNA, the CDR3 is TGTGCCAGCAGCTTATTCAGAAACTACGAGCAGTACTTC. Translating gives CASSLFRNYEQYF.

This clonotype showed up just once. The V and J genes are TRBV12-3 or TRBV12-4 and TRBJ1-1, with D possibly being TRBD1 (5 bases). The CDR3 loop spans 16 amino acids. Trimming took 7 bases from V and 0 from J, leaving 18 bases between them. The CDR3 loop is CASISQVGGMNTEAFF. In nucleotides, the CDR3 is TGTGCCAGCATTTCACAGGTAGGCGGTATGAACACTGAAGCTTTCTTT.

This rearrangement joins TRBV5-1 to TRBJ1-2, with TRBD1 as a possible D gene (6 bases). The CDR3 length is 15 residues. From germline, CDR1 is SGHRS and CDR2 YFSETQ. V was cut by 0 bases and J by 4 bases, with 13 bases left in between. DNA of the CDR3: TGCGCCAGCAGCTTGGATGGGGGGCAGGGCTATGGCTACACCTTC. Its translation: CASSLDGGQGYGYTF.

In this sample, this clonotype turned up a few times. The chain combines TRBV20-1 with TRBJ2-7; D is perhaps TRBD2 (6 bases). Trimming took 0 bases from V and 3 from J, leaving 15 bases between them. This CDR3 comprises 15 residues. CDR1 DFQATT and CDR2 SNEGSKA come from the germline V gene (reference sequence). The CDR3 protein is CSARDPVAGIYEQYF. The CDR3 DNA sequence: TGCAGTGCTAGAGATCCGGTGGCGGGAATCTACGAGCAGTACTTC.

This clonotype was counted many times. The rearrangement links TRBV12-3 or TRBV12-4 to TRBJ2-3; the match to TRBD2 covers 9 bases. The CDR3 runs to 16 residues. V lost 1 base and J lost 4; bases outside the gene matches: 6. The CDR3 bases are TGTGCCAGCAGTTTAGAGGCGGGGACTAGCTCAGATACGCAGTATTTT. The encoded protein is CASSLEAGTSSDTQYF.

The chain uses TRBV2 and TRBJ1-1, with D uncertain. Germline V lookup: CDR1 SNHLY, CDR2 FYNNEI. V was clipped by 4 bases and J by 11 bases, with 11 bases between them. The CDR3 covers 11 residues. This chain's CDR3 is CASSVGQWAFF. For the CDR3, the DNA is TGTGCCAGCAGTGTGGGCCAATGGGCTTTCTTT.

This clonotype was found many times. Here the CDR3 reads CASSRDKVGAFF. The CDR3 nucleotides read TGTGCCAGCAGCCGAGATAAGGTGGGAGCTTTCTTT. This chain connects TRBV3-1 to TRBJ1-1; D not resolved. This CDR3 is built from 12 residues. The germline V gene encodes CDR1 LGHDT and CDR2 YNNKEL (reference sequence). V lost 4 bases and J 10 bases, leaving 13 bases between the germline ends.

This clonotype appeared many times. The rearrangement uses TRBV12-3 or TRBV12-4 and TRBJ2-3; D uncertain. Trimming shortened V by 6 bases and J by 6 bases, and 7 bases separated the two germline ends. The length of the CDR3 is 11 residues. The CDR3 spells CASSRSDTQYF. The CDR3 nucleotides are TGTGCCAGCAGCCGTAGTGATACGCAGTATTTT.

This clonotype was counted at least ten times. Germline is not matched at one junction end, which may reflect a read error. This chain joins TRBV6-1 and TRBJ2-7, with D unresolved. The CDR3 is made up of 14 amino acids. Germline V gene lookup returns CDR1 MNHNS and CDR2 SASEGT. The CDR3 is CASREDPQIGEQYF. In nucleotides, the CDR3 is TGTGCCAGCAGGGAAGACCCTCAGATCGGCGAGCAGTACTTC.

The J gene is TRBJ1-5, the V gene TRBV19; D remains ambiguous. Deletions cut 0 bases from V and 0 bases from J, with 6 bases between. CDR1 and CDR2 from the germline V gene are LNHDA and SQIVND (reference sequence). The CDR3 runs to 15 residues. The CDR3 nucleotides read TGTGCCAGTAGTATAGAGGTCTATAGCAATCAGCCCCAGCATTTT. Its translation: CASSIEVYSNQPQHF.

This clonotype was observed a few times. The chain links TRBV5-1 to TRBJ2-3; D is undetermined. Germline V gene lookup returns CDR1 SGHRS and CDR2 YFSETQ. The CDR3 is 18 residues long. With 4 bases removed from V and 6 bases from J, the gap between germline ends came to 27 bases. CDR3 coding DNA: TGCGCCAGCAGCCGGCCCCCCGCGGCGGACCGGTATGCGGATACGCAGTATTTT. Translated: CASSRPPAADRYADTQYF.